The 25 T cell receptor beta chains below come from one sample, sequenced in a study of beta chain features in type 1 diabetes. Expressed TCRB transcripts were sequenced, since all the RNA that had been isolated was reverse transcribed. The table came from immunoSEQ multiplex PCR; TCRdb's copy has only in-frame clones and leaves some out. The table records hundreds of thousands of clones, roughly 15% of them present only once. Sequencing was done on a sample of naive CD4+ T cells from blood. Receptors originate from a man aged 18 to 29 in good health.

This clone has just a few counts. The chain recombines TRBV5-1 with TRBJ2-2; the match to TRBD1 covers 7 bases. This CDR3 comprises 15 residues. Germline V gives CDR1 SGHRS, CDR2 YFSETQ. With V trimmed by 4 bases and J by 1 base, 4 bases remained unmatched. CDR3 DNA: TGCGCCAGCAGCCCTGACAGGGAGAACACCGGGGAGCTGTTTTTT. It encodes CASSPDRENTGELFF.

This clone was found a few times. V is TRBV23-1 and J is TRBJ2-5; D is unresolved. The J call is doubtful: the DNA matches TRBJ2-7 better. TRBV23-1 is an ORF; its function is uncertain. The CDR3 consists of 18 residues. DNA of the CDR3: TGCGCCAGCAGTCATAACGGAAGTTTGGCTTCAGACTCCTACGAGCAGTACTTC. Its translation: CASSHNGSLASDSYEQYF.

This clone was observed a handful of times. The V gene is TRBV9, the J gene TRBJ2-1, with a possible D match to TRBD2 (5 bases). Germline lookup yields CDR1 SGDLS and CDR2 YYNGEE. The CDR3 is 15 residues long. V was pared by 4 bases and J by 0 bases, with 11 bases between. The CDR3 loop is CASSRTPTSYNEQFF. DNA for the CDR3: TGTGCCAGCAGCAGGACTCCCACCTCCTACAATGAGCAGTTCTTC.

The V call is TRBV6-1, the J call TRBJ2-3, with 9 bases matching TRBD1. The CDR3 is 14 residues long. Losses at the gene ends were 6 bases for V and 3 bases for J; bases not matched to a gene: 4. The V gene's germline CDR1 is MNHNS and CDR2 SASEGT. CDR3 bases: TGTGCCAGCAGGAAACAGGGGGCGACAGATACGCAGTATTTT. Protein: CASRKQGATDTQYF.

This clone occurred a few times. The gene calls are TRBV6-5 and TRBJ2-5; 9 bases fit TRBD1. The V and J ends lost 4 bases and 2 bases, in that order; junction bases with no gene match: 5. The germline V gene has CDR1 MNHEY and CDR2 SVGAGI. This CDR3 region has 15 residues. The CDR3 loop is CASSLGTGWQETQYF. The CDR3 DNA follows: TGTGCCAGCAGTTTAGGGACAGGGTGGCAAGAGACCCAGTACTTC.

The V and J genes are TRBV5-4 and TRBJ1-2, with D tentatively TRBD1 (5 bases). The CDR3 totals 13 residues. Trimming shortened V by 2 bases and J by 1 base, and 6 bases separated the two germline ends. Germline lookup yields CDR1 SGHNT and CDR2 YYREEE (reference sequence). CDR3 residues: CASSLRGNYGYTF. The CDR3 DNA sequence: TGTGCCAGCAGCTTAAGGGGTAACTATGGCTACACCTTC. Using reference TRBV5-4 and TRBJ1-2 for the parts outside the CDR3, the full variable domain is ETGVTQSPTHLIKTRGQQVTLRCSSQSGHNTVSWYQQALGQGPQFIFQYYREEENGRGNFPPRFSGLQFPNYSSELNVNALELDDSALYLCASSLRGNYGYTFGSGTRLTVV.

This clone was counted a few times. The chain uses TRBV4-1 and TRBJ2-3; TRBD2 matches at 7 bases. The CDR3 spans 18 residues. J lost 3 bases, V lost 1 base, and 13 bases had no gene match. Germline CDR1 MGHRA, CDR2 YSYEKL. CDR3 sequence (DNA): TGCGCCAGCAGCCAAGGCGGATTCGGAGCGGGGCGAACAGATACGCAGTATTTT. Protein product: CASSQGGFGAGRTDTQYF.

DNA for the CDR3: TGTGCCATCAGTGGAAGATCCAGCGCCTACTCCTACAATGAGCAGTTCTTC. Protein product: CAISGRSSAYSYNEQFF. The chain carries TRBV10-3 and TRBJ2-1, with D unresolved. Germline V CDR1 and CDR2: ENHRY, SYGVKD. The CDR3 totals 17 residues. Deletions cut 4 bases from V and 0 bases from J, with 16 bases between.

This clone has just a few counts. The J gene is TRBJ2-1, the V gene TRBV5-1; 9 positions agree with TRBD1. Germline CDR1 and CDR2: SGHRS and YFSETQ. The V segment lost 2 bases and the J segment 9 bases; nucleotides outside the gene matches: 9. The CDR3 loop spans 15 amino acids. The CDR3: CASSFGYRGLSEQFF. As DNA, the CDR3 is TGCGCCAGCAGCTTCGGTTACAGGGGGCTGAGTGAGCAGTTCTTC.

The chain recombines TRBV4-1 with TRBJ2-4, with 8 positions matching TRBD2. J gave up 5 bases and V 4 bases, and 10 bases lay outside the gene matches. The germline gives CDR1 MGHRA, CDR2 YSYEKL. This CDR3 comprises 16 residues. Here the CDR3 reads CASSRPAGESQNIQYF. The CDR3 coding sequence is TGCGCCAGCAGCCGCCCAGCGGGAGAGTCCCAAAACATTCAGTACTTC.

This chain joins TRBV5-1 and TRBJ2-1, with 8 bases aligning to TRBD2. V shed 0 bases and J 0 bases; nucleotides not matched to a gene: 5. The CDR3 length is 17 residues. Per the germline V gene, CDR1 is SGHRS and CDR2 is YFSETQ. The CDR3, as DNA: TGCGCCAGCAGCTTGGAGGGCGGGAGGAGCTCCTACAATGAGCAGTTCTTC. Protein: CASSLEGGRSSYNEQFF.

The chain links TRBV19 to TRBJ1-4, with a weak D call TRBD1 (6 bases). The V end lost 5 bases, the J end lost 5 bases, and 15 bases lay between the germline ends. Germline CDR1 LNHDA, CDR2 SQIVND (reference sequence). The CDR3 has 15 residues. The CDR3 loop is CASSEADSRNEKLFF. The CDR3 bases are TGTGCCAGTAGTGAAGCGGACAGCAGAAATGAAAAACTGTTTTTT.

The V gene is TRBV7-2, the J gene TRBJ2-5, with no clear D. The CDR3 is made up of 13 amino acids. Trimming cost V 7 bases and J 1 base, with 10 bases left between them. CDR1 is SGHTA, CDR2 FQGNSA, per germline. CDR3 DNA: TGTGCCAGCACCAGACCGCGCCAAGAGACCCAGTACTTC. It codes for CASTRPRQETQYF.

In this sample, this clone turned up a few times. J is TRBJ1-1 and V is TRBV5-1; tentative D call: TRBD1 (6 bases). The CDR3 is 13 amino acids. CDR1 SGHRS and CDR2 YFSETQ come from the germline V gene. Trimming pared 4 bases from V and 2 bases from J, leaving 9 bases between. CDR3 protein: CASSPQGNTEAFF. The DNA for the CDR3 is TGCGCCAGCAGCCCACAGGGTAACACTGAAGCTTTCTTT.

The CDR3 DNA sequence: TGTGCCAGCAGCGTTGGACAGGGGTCTAGGGAGCAGTTCTTC. This codes for CASSVGQGSREQFF. This chain uses TRBV9 with TRBJ2-1, with 9 bases matching TRBD1. CDR1 is SGDLS, CDR2 YYNGEE, per germline. CDR3 length equals 14 residues. The V and J ends lost 2 bases and 10 bases, in that order; junction bases with no gene match: 7.

The CDR3 here is CASRYGGLNTEAFF. The DNA of the CDR3 is TGTGCCAGCAGATATGGGGGTCTGAACACTGAAGCTTTCTTT. The chain has TRBV7-2 and TRBJ1-1, with D perhaps TRBD1 (5 bases). The V end was cut by 6 bases, the J end by 0 bases, with 11 bases between. This CDR3 spans 14 amino acids. Germline V lookup: CDR1 SGHTA, CDR2 FQGNSA.

This clone was observed a handful of times. CDR3 in DNA: TGTGCCAGCAGGGAAGGGGGCCTTGGAAACACCATATATTTT. It is translated as CASREGGLGNTIYF. The V and J genes are TRBV6-6 and TRBJ1-3, with TRBD1 matching 7 bases. With V trimmed by 6 bases and J by 3 bases, 5 bases remained unmatched. CDR3 length equals 14 residues. CDR1 and CDR2 from the germline V gene are MNHNY and SVGAGI (reference sequence).

This clone appeared a few times. The V call is TRBV27, the J call TRBJ2-3, with TRBD2 matching 7 bases. Germline CDR1 and CDR2: MNHEY and SMNVEV (reference sequence). After removal of 3 bases from V and 3 bases from J, the junction contained 6 bases not matched to a gene. The CDR3 totals 15 residues. The CDR3 region has the DNA TGTGCCAGCAGTTTCTGGGGAGGGAGGACAGATACGCAGTATTTT. Its protein product is CASSFWGGRTDTQYF.

The chain uses TRBV14 and TRBJ1-3, with D possibly being TRBD1 (6 bases). Germline CDR1 reads SGHDN; CDR2 reads FVKESK. The CDR3 length is 14 residues. The V and J ends lost 6 bases and 4 bases respectively, with 13 bases between them. CDR3 in amino acids: CASSRNGQGNTIYF. CDR3 bases: TGTGCCAGCAGTCGGAACGGACAGGGAAACACCATATATTTT.

Note on this clone: Other DNA sequences in this specimen translate into the identical CDR3. The gene calls are TRBV6-6 and TRBJ1-5; 10 bases line up with TRBD1. The CDR3 is 14 amino acids. Germline trimming cut 6 bases from V and 7 bases from J; bases unmatched to any gene: 6. Germline V lookup: CDR1 MNHNY, CDR2 SVGAGI (reference sequence). The CDR3 DNA sequence: TGTGCCAGCAGGGGGACAGGGGTCAACCAGCCCCAGCATTTT. Its protein product is CASRGTGVNQPQHF.

This chain connects TRBV29-1 to TRBJ2-7; TRBD1 agrees at 7 bases. V dropped 0 bases and J dropped 3; count of bases not matched to a gene: 5. Germline CDR1 is SQVTM and CDR2 is ANQGSEA. The CDR3 is 14 residues long. DNA for the CDR3: TGCAGCGTTGAAGATCGTAACAGGGGCTACGAGCAGTACTTC. As protein: CSVEDRNRGYEQYF.

This chain joins TRBV9 and TRBJ2-1; D is perhaps TRBD1 or TRBD2 (5 bases each). The germline V gene has CDR1 SGDLS and CDR2 YYNGEE. The CDR3 consists of 13 residues. V lost 5 bases and J 5 bases, leaving 11 bases between the germline ends. For the CDR3, the DNA is TGTGCCAGCAGTCGCTGGGGGAACAATGAGCAGTTCTTC. It encodes CASSRWGNNEQFF.

The chain employs TRBV4-2 and TRBJ2-7, with D perhaps matching TRBD1 or TRBD2 (5 bases each). Trimming pared 1 base from V and 2 bases from J, leaving 9 bases between. Germline values: CDR1 LGHNA, CDR2 YNFKEQ. The CDR3 spans 14 residues. The CDR3 sequence is CASSQAGGTYEQYF. The CDR3, as DNA: TGTGCCAGCAGCCAAGCTGGGGGAACCTACGAGCAGTACTTC.

The chain couples TRBV7-2 to TRBJ2-1; 9 bases align to TRBD2. Germline CDR1 reads SGHTA; CDR2 reads FQGNSA. J gave up 8 bases and V 1 base, and 6 bases lay outside the gene matches. The CDR3 sequence is 15 residues long. The CDR3 nucleotides are TGTGCCAGCAGCTTAGAGGGACTAGCTCTTTATGAGCAGTTCTTC. Residues: CASSLEGLALYEQFF.

This clone was found a few times. This chain joins TRBV5-6 and TRBJ2-5, with 8 bases fitting TRBD1. Germline CDR1 and CDR2: SGHDT and YYEEEE. The CDR3 length is 12 residues. V trimming: 4 bases; J trimming: 4 bases; junction bases outside the gene matches: 0. The CDR3 protein is CASSTGGETQYF. The DNA for the CDR3 is TGTGCCAGCAGCACAGGGGGAGAGACCCAGTACTTC.